This T cell receptor (beta chain) was found in a study of radiotherapy plus CTLA-4 blockade in lung cancer listed by TCRdb under 2018. Regarding the complete study: Objective responses occurred in 18% of enrolled patients, and under 40% achieved disease control.

In this study, focal radiation therapy paired with CTLA-4 blockade (ipilimumab) was tested in patients who had chemo-refractory metastatic non-small-cell lung cancer. The library was obtained by the immunoSEQ multiplex PCR assay. The clones in this table, taken by TCRdb from immuneACCESS, are in-frame only. Not every clone is retained; where verified, under half of the shortfall comes from an unresolved V gene, and the cause of the rest is unknown. This sample has 95,000 to 150,000 clones in its table, and approximately 90% of those were observed once. Of the sample, roughly 7% falls within the top ten clones. There are 16 amino acids in the CDR3, from cysteine to phenylalanine inclusive. CDR3 DNA only is kept here, 48 bases in frame from base 1. V lost 4 bases and J lost 2 bases, and the count of bases not matched to a germline gene is 10. CDR1 is given as SNHLY and CDR2 as FYNNEI, both from the germline V gene.

A word on this clone: Its specific antigen is unknown. There are no base qualities to consult, and no much larger clone falls within one base.

Overall study outcomes, separate from this receptor: The strongest predictors of response, as reported, were early dynamic changes in blood T cell clones along with a rise in serum interferon-beta after radiation. TCR clones derived from tumors expanded in peripheral blood after treatment with radiotherapy and ipilimumab.

The origin of this receptor is a human donor with non-small cell lung cancer that progressed on radiotherapy plus ipilimumab. The specimen comprised peripheral blood, sampled from a patient treated with radiotherapy plus ipilimumab. The chain links TRBV2 with TRBJ1-1; TRBD1 fits 7 bases in the junction. The CDR3 region: CASSVGLGQSNTEAFF. The nucleotides are TGTGCCAGCAGTGTCGGGTTGGGACAGTCCAACACTGAAGCTTTCTTT. This CDR3, with the reference TRBV2 and TRBJ1-1 proteins standing in past its ends, gives the full variable domain EPEVTQTPSHQVTQMGQEVILRCVPISNHLYFYWYRQILGQKVEFLVSFYNNEISEKSEIFDDQFSVERPDGSNFTLKIRSTKLEDSAMYFCASSVGLGQSNTEAFFGQGTRLTVV.